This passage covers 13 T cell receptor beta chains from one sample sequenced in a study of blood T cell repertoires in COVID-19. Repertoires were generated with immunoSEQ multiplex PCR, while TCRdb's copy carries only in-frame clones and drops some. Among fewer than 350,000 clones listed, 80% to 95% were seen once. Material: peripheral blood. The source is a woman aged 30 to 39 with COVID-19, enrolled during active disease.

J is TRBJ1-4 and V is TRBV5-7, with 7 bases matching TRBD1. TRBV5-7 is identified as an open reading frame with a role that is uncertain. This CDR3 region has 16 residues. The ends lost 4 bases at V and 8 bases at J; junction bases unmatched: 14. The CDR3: CASSLSGTAAGEKLFF. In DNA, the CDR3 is TGTGCCAGCAGCCTCTCTGGGACAGCGGCTGGAGAAAAACTGTTTTTT.

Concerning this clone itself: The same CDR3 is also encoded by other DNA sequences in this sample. CDR3 in DNA: TGTGCCAGCAGGGGACAGGGGGGACAGCCCCAGCATTTT. Translated, it gives CASRGQGGQPQHF. V gene TRBV2 combines with J gene TRBJ1-5, with 11 bases matching TRBD1. The J segment lost 7 bases and the V segment lost 6 bases, leaving 2 bases of the junction unmatched. The germline gives CDR1 SNHLY, CDR2 FYNNEI. This CDR3 comprises 13 residues.

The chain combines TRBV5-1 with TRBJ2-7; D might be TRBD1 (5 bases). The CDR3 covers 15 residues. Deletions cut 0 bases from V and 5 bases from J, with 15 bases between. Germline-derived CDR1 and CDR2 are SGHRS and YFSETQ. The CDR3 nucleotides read TGCGCCAGCAGCTTGGAACTATCAGGGCAAAACGAGCAGTACTTC. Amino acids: CASSLELSGQNEQYF. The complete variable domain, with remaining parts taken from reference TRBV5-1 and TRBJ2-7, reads KAGVTQTPRYLIKTRGQQVTLSCSPISGHRSVSWYQQTPGQGLQFLFEYFSETQRNKGNFPGRFSGRQFSNSRSEMNVSTLELGDSALYLCASSLELSGQNEQYFGPGTRLTVT.

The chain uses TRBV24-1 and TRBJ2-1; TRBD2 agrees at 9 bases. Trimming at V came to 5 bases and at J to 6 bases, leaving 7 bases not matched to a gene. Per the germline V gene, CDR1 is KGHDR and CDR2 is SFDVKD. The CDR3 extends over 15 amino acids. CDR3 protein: CATSAEGSGSNEQFF. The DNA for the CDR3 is TGTGCCACCAGTGCCGAAGGTAGCGGGAGCAATGAGCAGTTCTTC.

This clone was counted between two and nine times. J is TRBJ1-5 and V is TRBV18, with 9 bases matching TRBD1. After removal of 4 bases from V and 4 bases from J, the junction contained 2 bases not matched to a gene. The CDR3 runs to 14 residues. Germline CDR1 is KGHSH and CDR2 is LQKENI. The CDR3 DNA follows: TGTGCCAGCTCACTGGGACAGGGTAATCAGCCCCAGCATTTT. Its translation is CASSLGQGNQPQHF.

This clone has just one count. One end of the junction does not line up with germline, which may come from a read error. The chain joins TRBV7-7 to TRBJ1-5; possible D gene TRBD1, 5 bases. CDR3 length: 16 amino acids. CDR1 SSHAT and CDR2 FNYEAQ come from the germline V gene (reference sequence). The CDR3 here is CASSLLGEAGSRPQHF. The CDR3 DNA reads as TGTGCTAGCAGCTTATTAGGAGAGGCAGGGTCAAGGCCCCAGCATTTT.

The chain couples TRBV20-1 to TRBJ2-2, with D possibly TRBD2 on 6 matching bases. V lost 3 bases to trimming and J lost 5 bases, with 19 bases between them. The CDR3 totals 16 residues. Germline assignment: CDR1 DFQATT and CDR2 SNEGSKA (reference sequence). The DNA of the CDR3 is TGCAGTGCTAGTACTTCGGGTAGCGGAGGTACCGGGGAGCTGTTTTTT. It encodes CSASTSGSGGTGELFF.

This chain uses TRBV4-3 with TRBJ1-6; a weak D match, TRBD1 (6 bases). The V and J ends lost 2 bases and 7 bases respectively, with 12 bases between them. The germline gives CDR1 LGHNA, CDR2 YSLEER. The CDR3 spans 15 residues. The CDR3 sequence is CASSQNFQGNSPLHF. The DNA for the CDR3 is TGCGCCAGCAGCCAAAACTTTCAGGGGAATTCACCCCTCCACTTT.

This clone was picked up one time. As DNA, the CDR3 is TGTGCCAGCAGTGACTCTGCGGGAGCAGTAAATGAGCAGTTCTTC. This gives the protein CASSDSAGAVNEQFF. The chain recombines TRBV6-4 with TRBJ2-1, with 7 bases fitting TRBD2. The length of the CDR3 is 15 residues. V lost 0 bases and J lost 7; bases outside the gene matches: 6. CDR1 is MRHNA, CDR2 SNTAGT, per germline.

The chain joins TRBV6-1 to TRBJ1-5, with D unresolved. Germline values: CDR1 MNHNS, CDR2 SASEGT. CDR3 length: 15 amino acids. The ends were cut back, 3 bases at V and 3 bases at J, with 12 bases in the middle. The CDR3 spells CASSERGRNNQPQHF. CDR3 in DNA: TGTGCCAGCAGTGAGAGAGGGCGAAACAATCAGCCCCAGCATTTT.

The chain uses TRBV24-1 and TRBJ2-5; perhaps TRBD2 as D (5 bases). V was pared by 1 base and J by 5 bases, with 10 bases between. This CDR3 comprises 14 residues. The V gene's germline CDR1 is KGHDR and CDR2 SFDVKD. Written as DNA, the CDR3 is TGTGCCACCAGTGATTTCGGGGATGAGGAGACCCAGTACTTC. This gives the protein CATSDFGDEETQYF.

The CDR3 reads CASVDRAGKLFF. The CDR3 coding sequence is TGTGCCAGCGTTGACAGGGCGGGAAAACTGTTTTTT. V gene TRBV27 combines with J gene TRBJ1-4, with 7 bases fitting TRBD1. Germline-derived CDR1 and CDR2 are MNHEY and SMNVEV (reference sequence). There are 12 residues in the CDR3. V shed 8 bases and J 10 bases; nucleotides not matched to a gene: 7.

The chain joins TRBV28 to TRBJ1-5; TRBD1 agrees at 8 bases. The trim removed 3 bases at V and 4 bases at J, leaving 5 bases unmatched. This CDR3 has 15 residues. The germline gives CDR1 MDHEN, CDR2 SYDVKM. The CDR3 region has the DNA TGTGCCAGCAGTTTCCCTCGGACAGGGAATCAGCCCCAGCATTTT. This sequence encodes CASSFPRTGNQPQHF.